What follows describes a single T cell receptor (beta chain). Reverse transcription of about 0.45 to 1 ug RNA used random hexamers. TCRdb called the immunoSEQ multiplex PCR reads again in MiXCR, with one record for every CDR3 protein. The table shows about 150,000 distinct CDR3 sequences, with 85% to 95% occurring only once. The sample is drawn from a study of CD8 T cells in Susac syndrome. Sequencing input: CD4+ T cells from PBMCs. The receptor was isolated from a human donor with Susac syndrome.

CDR3 DNA: TGTGCCAGCAGCTCTAGCGGGGGGTGGGGAGAGACCCAGTACTTC. Translation: CASSSSGGWGETQYF. V is TRBV7-2 and J is TRBJ2-5; 11 bases fit TRBD2. Trimming removed 4 bases from V and 4 bases from J; junction bases left unmatched: 5. CDR1 and CDR2 (germline): SGHTA, FQGNSA. CDR3 length equals 15 residues.